Listed here are 8 T cell receptor beta chains from one sample, sequenced in a study of blood T cell repertoires in COVID-19. Measured with immunoSEQ multiplex PCR; TCRdb has only the in-frame clones, and not every one. The sample includes roughly 150,000 clones, around 85% of them seen just once. What was sequenced was peripheral blood. Source of these receptors: a man aged 80 or over with COVID-19, enrolled during active disease.

This sequence joins TRBV12-3 or TRBV12-4 and TRBJ2-7, with D unclear. Trimming cost V 4 bases and J 3 bases, with 4 bases left between them. The CDR3 length is 11 residues. The CDR3 region is CASSSNYEQYF. DNA of the CDR3: TGTGCCAGCAGTTCCAACTACGAGCAGTACTTC.

J is TRBJ2-2 and V is TRBV19; the D is unclear. The germline V gene encodes CDR1 LNHDA and CDR2 SQIVND (reference sequence). The V gene lost 4 bases and the J gene lost 1 base, with 10 bases spanning the gap. The CDR3 spans 15 residues. The CDR3 loop is CASSSPRQNTGELFF. CDR3 bases: TGTGCCAGTAGTAGTCCCAGGCAGAACACCGGGGAGCTGTTTTTT. Full variable domain (rest looked up from reference TRBV19 and TRBJ2-2): DGGITQSPKYLFRKEGQNVTLSCEQNLNHDAMYWYRQDPGQGLRLIYYSQIVNDFQKGDIAEGYSVSREKKESFPLTVTSAQKNPTAFYLCASSSPRQNTGELFFGEGSRLTVL.

The J gene is TRBJ1-4, the V gene TRBV27; the match to TRBD1 covers 10 bases. The CDR3 is 15 residues long. CDR1 MNHEY and CDR2 SMNVEV come from the germline V gene (reference sequence). V trimming: 4 bases; J trimming: 8 bases; junction bases outside the gene matches: 7. The CDR3 spells CASSSRQGAREKLFF. The CDR3 nucleotides read TGTGCCAGCAGTTCAAGACAGGGGGCACGAGAAAAACTGTTTTTT.

V is TRBV5-1 and J is TRBJ1-1; D uncertain. This CDR3 contains 15 residues. The germline CDR1 and CDR2 sequences are SGHRS and YFSETQ. V lost 5 bases and J lost 0, with 14 bases in between. The CDR3 sequence is CASRREVTLNTEAFF. As DNA, the CDR3 is TGCGCCAGCAGGAGGGAAGTTACTTTGAACACTGAAGCTTTCTTT.

DNA of the CDR3: TGTGCCACCAGCGCTAAACAGGGGAGATTGAATGAGCAGTTCTTC. This translates into CATSAKQGRLNEQFF. The chain combines TRBV15 with TRBJ2-1, with 7 bases matching TRBD1. The V segment lost 5 bases and the J segment 7 bases; nucleotides outside the gene matches: 11. The CDR3 extends over 15 amino acids. Germline V lookup: CDR1 LNHNV, CDR2 YYDKDF (reference sequence).

The chain combines TRBV28 with TRBJ1-1; D might be TRBD1 (5 bases). CDR1 is MDHEN, CDR2 SYDVKM, per germline. This CDR3 has 13 amino acids. Trimming took 2 bases from V and 4 from J, leaving 8 bases between them. The CDR3 region is CASSLPQGTEAFF. The CDR3 coding sequence is TGTGCCAGCAGTTTACCCCAGGGCACTGAAGCTTTCTTT.

The chain links TRBV4-1 to TRBJ1-3; 12 positions agree with TRBD1. The germline V gene encodes CDR1 MGHRA and CDR2 YSYEKL. V gave up 0 bases and J gave up 1 base; unmatched junction bases: 16. CDR3 length equals 22 residues. The CDR3 bases are TGCGCCAGCAGCCAAGAAACACCCCAAACGGGGACAGGGGGCGCGTCTGGAAACACCATATATTTT. It specifies CASSQETPQTGTGGASGNTIYF.

The chain joins TRBV9 to TRBJ2-3, with 7 bases matching TRBD1. The CDR3 covers 17 residues. Looked up from germline, CDR1 is SGDLS and CDR2 is YYNGEE. V was clipped by 0 bases and J by 6 bases; unmatched bases: 13. In DNA form, the CDR3 reads TGTGCCAGCAGCGTAGCACAGGGGAATTTAGTGAGGGATACGCAGTATTTT. This sequence encodes CASSVAQGNLVRDTQYF.